The 22 T cell receptor beta chains given below trace back to one sample, sequenced in a study of cytomegalovirus exposure and HLA in healthy donors (TCRdb year 2017). Libraries were built with the immunoSEQ multiplex PCR assay. A mixture of 60 forward primers for TCR Vbeta segments and 13 reverse primers for TCR Jbeta segments was used in the multiplex PCR. In TCRdb, the immuneACCESS table is reduced to in-frame sequences with V and J assigned. These tables do not hold every clone; where another copy was compared, an unresolved V gene accounts for under half, and the others remain unexplained. The sample profile shows over 85,000 clones; just under 80% of them were found once. Roughly 3.8% of the sample comes from the top ten. The sequencing input was PBMCs. The receptors derive from a woman aged 40 to 49 in good health and CMV-seronegative.

The chain uses TRBV6-5 and TRBJ1-1; TRBD1 agrees at 8 bases. V lost 5 bases to trimming and J lost 4 bases; unmatched junction nucleotides: 9. This CDR3 is 15 amino acids long. The germline V gene has CDR1 MNHEY and CDR2 SVGAGI. DNA for the CDR3: TGTGCCAGCAGTCGCAGGGGGCTTGGGGTCACTGAAGCTTTCTTT. Protein: CASSRRGLGVTEAFF.

V usage is TRBV5-5 and J usage is TRBJ2-7, with D perhaps TRBD2 (7 bases). This CDR3 comprises 15 residues. V was trimmed by 3 bases and J by 4 bases, leaving 17 bases between them. Germline CDR1 is SGHKS and CDR2 is YYEKEE (reference sequence). The CDR3 region has the DNA TGTGCCAGCAGCTCGGCCTCGGGGGGCATATACGAGCAGTACTTC. Its protein product is CASSSASGGIYEQYF.

The CDR3 DNA reads TGCGCCAGCAGCCCTGGACGGGACAGGGGTTTCGAGCAGTACTTC. Its translation is CASSPGRDRGFEQYF. This sequence joins TRBV4-1 and TRBJ2-7; TRBD1 agrees at 10 bases. This CDR3 comprises 15 residues. The ends lost 4 bases at V and 6 bases at J; junction bases unmatched: 9. Germline V gene sequence: CDR1 MGHRA, CDR2 YSYEKL.

V is TRBV5-1 and J is TRBJ2-7; TRBD1 aligns across 7 bases. Per the germline V gene, CDR1 is SGHRS and CDR2 is YFSETQ. The junction had 6 bases not matched to a gene; V was cut back by 4 bases and J by 2 bases. The CDR3 runs to 14 residues. The CDR3 reads CASSPRQGPYEQYF. In DNA, the CDR3 is TGCGCCAGCAGCCCAAGACAGGGACCCTACGAGCAGTACTTC.

The J gene is TRBJ1-1, the V gene TRBV7-9, with D perhaps TRBD1 (5 bases). The germline V gene has CDR1 SEHNR and CDR2 FQNEAQ (reference sequence). The V and J ends lost 4 bases and 4 bases respectively, with 10 bases between them. This CDR3 contains 13 residues. This CDR3 reads CASSSQGGTEAFF. In nucleotides, the CDR3 is TGTGCCAGCAGCTCTCAGGGAGGCACTGAAGCTTTCTTT.

The chain has TRBV7-2 and TRBJ1-1; 11 nucleotides agree with TRBD1. Trimming took 6 bases from V and 4 from J; bases not matched to a gene: 4. In germline, CDR1 is SGHTA, CDR2 FQGNSA. The CDR3 sequence is 14 residues long. The CDR3, as DNA: TGTGCCAGCAGTAGGACAGGGGGCGGCACTGAAGCTTTCTTT. Its translation is CASSRTGGGTEAFF.

The rearrangement links TRBV5-6 to TRBJ1-5; TRBD1 agrees at 10 bases. The CDR3 spans 16 residues. From germline, CDR1 is SGHDT and CDR2 YYEEEE. After removal of 2 bases from V and 4 bases from J, the junction contained 6 bases not matched to a gene. The CDR3 is CASSFRTGGLNQPQHF. In nucleotides, the CDR3 is TGTGCCAGCAGCTTCAGGACAGGGGGTTTGAATCAGCCCCAGCATTTT.

Notes on this clone: One end of the junction fails to match germline, which may point to a read error. This rearrangement joins TRBV15 to TRBJ1-5; 7 nucleotides line up with TRBD1. In germline, CDR1 is LNHNV, CDR2 YYDKDF (reference sequence). CDR3 length equals 18 residues. The CDR3 reads CATSRNRGSFDSNQPQNF. The CDR3 DNA is TGTGCCACCAGCAGAAACAGGGGTTCGTTTGATAGCAATCAGCCCCAGAATTTT.

The chain joins TRBV5-1 to TRBJ2-1; 11 nucleotides match TRBD2. The junction had 9 bases not matched to a gene; V was cut back by 1 base and J by 6 bases. This CDR3 region has 17 residues. CDR1 and CDR2 from the germline V gene are SGHRS and YFSETQ. Here the CDR3 reads CASSLPASGGTGNEQFF. The CDR3 DNA sequence: TGCGCCAGCAGCTTGCCAGCTAGCGGGGGGACGGGCAATGAGCAGTTCTTC.

The V gene is TRBV2, the J gene TRBJ2-2; D is undetermined. The V end lost 6 bases, the J end lost 5 bases, and 16 bases lay between the germline ends. The CDR3 length is 15 residues. Germline-derived CDR1 and CDR2 are SNHLY and FYNNEI. The CDR3 protein is CASSPTSTWTGELFF. Written as DNA, the CDR3 is TGTGCCAGCAGCCCCACGAGCACGTGGACCGGGGAGCTGTTTTTT.

The rearrangement uses TRBV5-1 and TRBJ1-1, with 8 bases matching TRBD1. There are 15 residues in the CDR3. Germline values: CDR1 SGHRS, CDR2 YFSETQ. Trimming cost V 4 bases and J 4 bases; bases outside gene matches: 9. CDR3 in DNA: TGCGCCAGCAGCATACAAGCAACAGGGGGCACTGAAGCTTTCTTT. It translates to CASSIQATGGTEAFF. Looking up the rest from reference TRBV5-1 and TRBJ1-1 gives the full variable domain: KAGVTQTPRYLIKTRGQQVTLSCSPISGHRSVSWYQQTPGQGLQFLFEYFSETQRNKGNFPGRFSGRQFSNSRSEMNVSTLELGDSALYLCASSIQATGGTEAFFGQGTRLTVV.

The rearrangement links TRBV28 to TRBJ1-1; a weak D match, TRBD1 (5 bases). Germline V lookup: CDR1 MDHEN, CDR2 SYDVKM. The CDR3 has 17 amino acids. V was clipped by 2 bases and J by 7 bases, with 23 bases between them. In DNA, the CDR3 is TGTGCCAGCAGTTTAGTGGGGGGGGGAACCGAGACGGGTGAAGCTTTCTTT. Translating gives CASSLVGGGTETGEAFF.

V is TRBV7-8 and J is TRBJ2-5, with D possibly TRBD1 on 5 matching bases. Between the trimmed V and J ends, which lost 5 bases and 4 bases, there was a span of 17 bases. Germline V CDR1 and CDR2: SGHVS, FQNEAQ. This CDR3 comprises 15 residues. The CDR3 protein is CASSLRTAQGETQYF. The DNA of the CDR3 is TGTGCCAGCAGCCTTAGGACCGCCCAGGGAGAGACCCAGTACTTC.

This sequence joins TRBV7-3 and TRBJ2-2, with 9 bases that match TRBD2. Trimming took 0 bases from V and 7 from J; bases not matched to a gene: 6. CDR1 and CDR2 (germline): SGHTA, FQGTGA. The CDR3 has 16 residues. In nucleotides, the CDR3 is TGTGCCAGCAGCTTAACTGGCGGGGGGGCCTTCGGGGAGCTGTTTTTT. Protein: CASSLTGGGAFGELFF.

The chain couples TRBV5-4 to TRBJ1-2, with 12 bases aligning to TRBD1. The junction had 7 bases not matched to a gene; V was cut back by 2 bases and J by 8 bases. The V gene's germline CDR1 is SGHNT and CDR2 YYREEE (reference sequence). The length of the CDR3 is 15 residues. This CDR3 is CASSLAGQGARGYTF. CDR3 bases: TGTGCCAGCAGCTTAGCGGGACAGGGGGCGCGGGGCTACACCTTC.

This chain links TRBV29-1 with TRBJ2-1; TRBD1 might be the D (5 bases). In germline, CDR1 is SQVTM, CDR2 ANQGSEA. Trimming took off 5 bases at V and 0 bases at J, with 17 bases between the two ends. This CDR3 spans 16 amino acids. CDR3 residues: CSVNLQDTSSYNEQFF. The CDR3 DNA reads TGCAGCGTTAACCTTCAGGACACGAGCTCCTACAATGAGCAGTTCTTC.

The rearrangement uses TRBV28 and TRBJ2-6; TRBD1 aligns across 7 bases. The trim removed 6 bases at V and 0 bases at J, leaving 8 bases unmatched. There are 17 residues in the CDR3. Germline CDR1 reads MDHEN; CDR2 reads SYDVKM. CDR3 protein: CASSPGQISSGANVLTF. The CDR3 DNA follows: TGTGCCAGCAGCCCGGGACAGATAAGCTCTGGGGCCAACGTCCTGACTTTC.

The chain carries TRBV29-1 and TRBJ2-7, with D maybe TRBD1 (5 bases). V shed 6 bases and J shed 7 bases, with 19 bases lying between them. There are 13 residues in the CDR3. Germline CDR1 and CDR2: SQVTM and ANQGSEA. This CDR3 reads CSVASQQGGEQYF. The CDR3 DNA is TGCAGCGTCGCAAGTCAGCAGGGCGGAGAGCAGTACTTC.

The chain is built from TRBV5-1 and TRBJ2-2; TRBD1 matches at 9 bases. The CDR3 totals 15 residues. The trim removed 5 bases at V and 6 bases at J, leaving 8 bases unmatched. The germline CDR1 and CDR2 sequences are SGHRS and YFSETQ. CDR3 amino acids: CASSFRDRVAGELFF. CDR3 bases: TGCGCCAGCAGTTTTAGGGACAGGGTCGCCGGGGAGCTGTTTTTT.

This chain connects TRBV7-9 to TRBJ1-2; TRBD1 matches at 10 bases. V lost 2 bases, J lost 8 bases, and 8 bases stayed unmatched. The CDR3 runs to 15 residues. Germline-derived CDR1 and CDR2 are SEHNR and FQNEAQ (reference sequence). The CDR3 DNA reads as TGTGCCAGCAGCTTACACCAAGGACAGGGGGGAGGCTACACCTTC. It specifies CASSLHQGQGGGYTF.

The genes are TRBV2 and TRBJ1-3, with TRBD1 matching 8 bases. Germline V gene sequence: CDR1 SNHLY, CDR2 FYNNEI. This CDR3 region has 14 residues. With V trimmed by 5 bases and J by 2 bases, 2 bases remained unmatched. CDR3 sequence: CASSPDRAGNTIYF. DNA for the CDR3: TGTGCCAGCAGTCCGGACAGGGCTGGAAACACCATATATTTT.

This chain joins TRBV14 and TRBJ1-2, with a weak D call TRBD1 (5 bases). V lost 3 bases and J 4 bases, leaving 9 bases between the germline ends. The length of the CDR3 is 13 residues. Germline values: CDR1 SGHDN, CDR2 FVKESK. The CDR3 protein is CASSHRVLYGYTF. In DNA form, the CDR3 reads TGTGCCAGCAGCCACAGGGTCCTCTATGGCTACACCTTC.